This entry is about one T cell receptor beta chain. Its specific antigen is unknown. Nothing much larger sits one base from this clone, and base qualities are not available. The cohort was made up of approximately 670 healthy bone marrow donors. Cohort members were all nominally healthy when sampled, although unrecorded immune exposures were likely present. The donor was CMV seropositive and was included in the group of around 300 seropositive cohort members. A peripheral blood sample was collected from each donor, and TCR beta sequencing was performed on peripheral blood mononuclear cells. Genomic DNA extraction from the blood cell samples was performed with the Qiagen DNeasy Blood Extraction Kit. The data stem from a study of cytomegalovirus exposure and HLA in healthy donors (TCRdb year 2017). Study-level background: An earlier analysis of 587 of the donors reported roughly 270 Gb of sequence data and 100 million to 130 million unique TCR beta sequences from around 200 million T cells. A later analysis re-analyzed previously published TCR beta repertoires from hundreds of donors and added high-resolution HLA genotyping to study TCR occurrence patterns. Donor age, sex, ethnicity and CMV serostatus were compiled alongside the repertoire data. Along with the approximately 670-subject first cohort, a separate validation cohort of over 90 different subjects was used. A handful of DR-DQ haplotypes were handled as single units for association and clustering because linkage in the cohort was strong. To predict cytomegalovirus infection status, the study combined high-throughput TCR immunosequencing, statistical association of individual TCRs with disease status, and machine learning. Of the roughly 390 genotyped donors, 75% to 85% were placed in the genetic ancestry cluster associated with self-reported Caucasian donors. Class I and class II HLA loci were covered by the typing at four-digit resolution. All discovery cohort repertoires had been generated using a single sequencing platform. Roughly 300 gigabases of sequencing data and approximately 91 million unique TCR sequences made up an early release that covered roughly 670 HLA-typed donors. Among roughly 400 genotyped donors of the cohort, an average of around 240,000 unique TCR beta nucleotide sequences were sequenced per donor, around 20% of them non-productive. The study was designed to test whether signatures of past pathogen exposure could be identified by cataloging public T cell receptors. The study used immunosequencing to profile the T cell repertoires of more than 650 subjects and linked those repertoires to cytomegalovirus serostatus. Typing coverage differed by locus: A, B, C, DRB1 and DQB1 were typed in roughly 620-630 donors, DQA1 in approximately 520, DPA1 in nearly 610, and DPB1 in just under 480. In the later analysis, no new phenotypic data were used to find candidate immune exposures; instead, reliance was placed on TCR beta sequences and their occurrence across donors. To decide whether each TCR beta V gene segment behaved as functional or pseudogenic, an earlier analysis of approximately 590 of the donors relied on high-throughput TCR beta sequencing. A later genetic analysis took genome-wide SNP genotypes for about 65% of the 666 donors and used that subset as a discovery cohort. Beyond this particular receptor, the publication reports: Linkage disequilibrium might explain the correlated functional status among segregating V segments, but an unknown experimental factor could not be ruled out. A few of the identified cytomegalovirus-associated TCR beta chains were confirmed in vitro to be specific for cytomegalovirus antigens. In an earlier analysis of several hundred of the donors, most TCR beta V segments were observed in productive rearrangements about 87% or about 30% of the time, broadly matching IMGT annotations. When HLA alleles, especially DR and DQ, strongly co-occurred, TCR associations were difficult to assign to individual alleles. In a later analysis, TCR association rates were found to vary across HLA loci, with the most associated TCRs seen for DRB1 alleles and the fewest for HLA-C alleles. In a later analysis, around 17,000 TCR beta sequences were associated with specific HLA alleles at a false discovery rate of 0.05. Some IMGT-functional V segments, including TRBV6-2 and TRBV6-3, could not be told apart with the 87-base-pair reads, so those segments were excluded. The cohort was sequenced for TCR beta chains only, and without alpha or paired-chain data the features that could be detected were limited. Sequencing depth was assumed to be roughly uniform across donors in the presence/absence analyses, though that assumption may not hold. Compared with the approximately 670-donor mean, donors in an Asian-associated ancestry cluster had fewer N-insertions in productive TCRs, according to a later genetic analysis. In both the original and validation cohorts, the classifier was reported to diagnose cytomegalovirus status with high specificity and sensitivity. Immune exposure information for the cohort was limited to CMV serostatus. HLA typing was unavailable for some donors at each locus, so association tests used only the typed subset. According to a later analysis, parvovirus B19, influenza, CMV and Epstein-Barr virus appeared linked to several top co-occurrence clusters. In a later analysis, HLA-associated TCR beta chains were found to be more clonally expanded and to have lower generation probabilities than equally common non-associated chains. A further reported finding was that TCR beta sequences accurately predicted the HLA-A and HLA-B alleles for most subjects in the first cohort. Because counts were too low, seventeen rarely observed V segments, including chromosome 9 orphons, were excluded from the earlier analysis of 500 to 700 of the donors. V-gene and J-gene trimming of TCR beta chains was associated with a missense DCLRE1C variant in a later genetic analysis, and the association was replicated in an independent cohort. It was suggested by the authors that the approach could potentially be generalized to other disease states and immunological phenotypes. Most TCR sequences were seen in very few donors, while some public TCRs were found in many individuals. In the study, 150 to 200 TCR beta chains were listed as associated with cytomegalovirus. A group of highly shared sequence variants was considered likely to be a technical artifact of the sequencing pipeline. According to a later analysis, most CMV-associated TCR beta chains appeared to be HLA-restricted, and the HLA associations seemed to be driven largely by CMV exposure.

Library preparation was by the immunoSEQ multiplex PCR assay. A mixture of 60 forward primers for TCR Vbeta segments and 13 reverse primers for TCR Jbeta segments was used in the multiplex PCR. The CDR3 region of rearranged TCR beta genes was amplified from genomic DNA by a multiplex PCR assay. The amplified TCR beta libraries were sequenced on the Illumina HiSeq System as 87-base-pair reads. Processing in the source paper ran as follows. Across the 700 or so repertoires, a later analysis counted 75 million to 90 million unique TCR beta chains, around 11 million of which were shared by at least two donors. A nearest-neighbor algorithm error-corrected the raw reads and collapsed the reads into unique sequences, merging closely related sequences to remove PCR and sequencing errors. CDR3 sequences were aligned to IMGT reference sequences to assign V, D and J gene segments. Each retained sequence needed at least a six-nucleotide match to both a V gene segment and a J gene segment. A rearrangement counted as productive if the CDR3 had no stop codons and remained in frame with V and J, and every other rearrangement counted as non-productive. CDR3 was defined by IMGT convention, running from the second conserved V-encoded cysteine to the conserved J-encoded phenylalanine. In an earlier analysis of 550 to 650 of the donors, sequences lacking an unambiguous match to a single V gene segment were excluded. An earlier analysis of approximately 590 of the donors called V segments functional above 56.7% productive rearrangements and segregating when the between-donor standard deviation exceeded 5%. A statistical classification framework was built for diagnosing cytomegalovirus status from the catalog of TCR beta chain sequences. In a later analysis, TCR nucleotide sequences were compared against IMGT/GENE-DB human TR gene sequences so that V and J genes could be assigned. Using the TCRdist pipeline, a later analysis assigned CDR3 sequences along with most-parsimonious VDJ recombination scenarios. In a later analysis, every TCR beta chain was defined by the combination of its CDR3 amino acid sequence and its V-gene family, and reads without a unique V-gene family were dropped. As a way to deal with suspected cross-contamination and a sequencing artifact, a later analysis dropped 450 to 700 nucleotide sequences that were highly shared and had low generation probability. In a later analysis, a clonal expansion index for each public chain was calculated from normalized within-repertoire ranks of inferred template counts. A later analysis computed generation probabilities with a VDJ recombination model fitted to out-of-frame rearrangements, and checked the results against IGoR. A later analysis scored TCR-TCR, TCR-HLA and TCR-CMV co-occurrence with hypergeometric tests, applying a repertoire-size bias correction to TCR pairs. A later analysis estimated false discovery rates by permuting HLA or CMV assignments 20 times. In a later analysis, co-occurring TCRs were grouped with DBSCAN, and TCRdist sequence similarity was added when clustering was performed within HLA-allele-positive subsets. Co-occurrence clustering excluded repertoires with fewer than 30,000 or more than 120,000 public chains, plus five with anomalous nucleotide sharing. Not all clones reach the TCRdb copy of this immuneACCESS table, which keeps in-frame sequences only. Checked studies attribute under half of the gap to unresolved V genes and leave the rest unexplained. V and J calls and clone size follow that table, whereas D and trimming were derived from the DNA. The sample table holds around 210,000 clones, of which about 76% were seen once. The top ten hold approximately 0.4% of the sample.

V is cut back by 6 bases and J by 13 bases, with 15 bases in the junction unmatched. From the cysteine through the phenylalanine, the CDR3 covers 15 amino acids. The only DNA kept is the CDR3, 45 bases in frame from the first base. Looking up the germline V gene (reference sequence) yields CDR1 MNHNY and CDR2 SVGAGI. The sequence was collected from a male donor in good health and CMV-seropositive. Specimen: PBMCs. Recombination connected TRBV6-6 to TRBJ2-1; 10 bases in the middle match TRBD1. The nucleotides read TGTGCCAGCAGCCAACCCGCCGGGACAGGGGAATTTCAGTTCTTC. It translates as CASSQPAGTGEFQFF.